The 11 T cell receptor beta chains below come from one sample, sequenced in a study of T cell changes during pregnancy in multiple sclerosis. Sequencing used immunoSEQ multiplex PCR; TCRdb keeps in-frame clones, though not all of them. The top ten hold over 1.5% of the sample, which has roughly 56,000 clones, around 90% seen once. Material: peripheral blood, obtained in the first trimester of pregnancy. These TCRs come from a female donor with multiple sclerosis, enrolled in a pregnancy study.

V is TRBV5-8 and J is TRBJ2-3; D is undetermined. CDR1 and CDR2 (germline): SGHTS, YDEGEE. Between the trimmed V and J ends, which lost 5 bases and 2 bases, there was a span of 9 bases. The CDR3 loop spans 13 amino acids. CDR3 sequence (DNA): TGTGCCAGCAGGGAGACCAACACAGATACGCAGTATTTT. Its translation is CASRETNTDTQYF.

This chain links TRBV6-6 with TRBJ2-7; TRBD1 matches at 7 bases. This CDR3 region has 12 residues. The junction had 3 bases not matched to a gene; V was cut back by 8 bases and J by 2 bases. Germline CDR1 is MNHNY and CDR2 is SVGAGI (reference sequence). The CDR3, as DNA: TGTGCCAGCGGGGACAGCGCCTACGAGCAGTACTTC. It specifies CASGDSAYEQYF.

This clone came up a few times. CDR3 amino acids: CASSTQGNTEAFF. The DNA of the CDR3 is TGCGCCAGCAGTACACAGGGGAACACTGAAGCTTTCTTT. The rearrangement uses TRBV10-2 and TRBJ1-1, with TRBD1 as a possible D gene (6 bases). Germline lookup yields CDR1 WSHSY and CDR2 SAAADI. V lost 5 bases and J lost 1, with 8 bases in between. CDR3 size: 13 residues.

The gene calls are TRBV14 and TRBJ2-3, with D hard to call. This CDR3 has 14 residues. Between the trimmed V and J ends, which lost 4 bases and 6 bases, there was a span of 14 bases. Germline V lookup: CDR1 SGHDN, CDR2 FVKESK. This chain's CDR3 is CASSLLGHADTQYF. Written as DNA, the CDR3 is TGTGCCAGCAGCCTACTGGGCCACGCCGATACGCAGTATTTT.

The chain links TRBV5-1 to TRBJ2-7; 11 bases align to TRBD2. Germline loops: CDR1 SGHRS, CDR2 YFSETQ. The CDR3 has 17 residues. With V trimmed by 1 base and J by 5 bases, 11 bases remained unmatched. CDR3 sequence (DNA): TGCGCCAGCAGCTTGCTGTCTAGCGGGAGGAGTGACGACGAGCAGTACTTC. Its protein product is CASSLLSSGRSDDEQYF.

V and J are TRBV7-2 and TRBJ2-7, with 12 bases aligning to TRBD2. Unmatched junction bases numbered 9, after V lost 5 bases and J lost 7 bases. Germline V lookup: CDR1 SGHTA, CDR2 FQGNSA. This CDR3 spans 15 amino acids. The CDR3 DNA reads TGTGCCAGCAGCCCCCGACTAGCGGGAGATGGTGAGCAGTACTTC. This gives the protein CASSPRLAGDGEQYF.

This clone showed up just once. V and J are TRBV6-6 and TRBJ2-1, with 9 bases fitting TRBD2. This CDR3 has 15 amino acids. J gave up 6 bases and V 0 bases, and 3 bases lay outside the gene matches. Germline V lookup: CDR1 MNHNY, CDR2 SVGAGI (reference sequence). In DNA form, the CDR3 reads TGTGCCAGCAGTTACTCGCGGGAGGGAGGCAATGAGCAGTTCTTC. It codes for CASSYSREGGNEQFF.

J is TRBJ2-2 and V is TRBV28, with 13 bases lining up with TRBD2. This CDR3 has 17 residues. V lost 6 bases to trimming and J lost 7 bases; unmatched junction nucleotides: 11. From germline, CDR1 is MDHEN and CDR2 SYDVKM. The CDR3 protein is CASRRTSGRALGGELFF. In nucleotides, the CDR3 is TGTGCCAGCAGGAGGACTAGCGGGAGAGCTCTGGGCGGGGAGCTGTTTTTT.

The chain carries TRBV6-6 and TRBJ2-7, with D maybe TRBD2 (5 bases). The CDR3 extends over 15 amino acids. V lost 5 bases to trimming and J lost 0 bases, with 14 bases between them. Germline V gene sequence: CDR1 MNHNY, CDR2 SVGAGI (reference sequence). The CDR3 DNA follows: TGTGCCAGCAGTGACGAGTCGGGGAGCTCCTACGAGCAGTACTTC. Amino acid sequence: CASSDESGSSYEQYF.

This chain connects TRBV30 to TRBJ2-5, with 7 bases identical to TRBD2. The germline gives CDR1 GTSNPN, CDR2 SVGIG (reference sequence). V was clipped by 1 base and J by 5 bases; unmatched bases: 10. This CDR3 is built from 15 residues. The CDR3 sequence is CAWSEGAGVGETQYF. CDR3 nucleotide sequence: TGTGCCTGGAGTGAGGGTGCGGGAGTGGGGGAGACCCAGTACTTC.

The chain is built from TRBV4-1 and TRBJ2-1, with D possibly matching TRBD2 (5 bases). Germline V gene sequence: CDR1 MGHRA, CDR2 YSYEKL. The CDR3 spans 16 residues. Trimming removed 0 bases at V and 2 bases at J, with 11 bases between. CDR3 protein: CASSQETYGAYNEQFF. The CDR3 DNA reads TGCGCCAGCAGCCAAGAAACTTACGGGGCCTACAATGAGCAGTTCTTC.